The 6 T cell receptor beta chains below all came from one sample that was sequenced in a study of PD-1 blockade in classical Hodgkin lymphoma. Sequencing was performed with immunoSEQ multiplex PCR; in TCRdb, only in-frame clones are kept and a portion is missing. The sample contains some 150,000 clones, under 85% of which appear only once. Relapse after autologous stem cell transplantation occurred in every patient, and brentuximab vedotin exposure varied. The input for sequencing was peripheral blood mononuclear cells (PBMCs), taken before the second cycle of nivolumab. These receptors all stem from a human donor with classical Hodgkin lymphoma.

This sequence joins TRBV13 and TRBJ1-1; D call uncertain. The CDR3 sequence is 11 residues long. Trimming took off 8 bases at V and 3 bases at J, with 7 bases between the two ends. Germline V gene sequence: CDR1 PRHDT, CDR2 FYEKMQ (reference sequence). CDR3 residues: CASGLYTEAFF. CDR3 bases: TGTGCCAGCGGTCTTTACACTGAAGCTTTCTTT.

The chain is built from TRBV5-1 and TRBJ1-1; TRBD1 matches 8 bases. This CDR3 has 14 residues. Trimming took 1 base from V and 5 from J; bases not matched to a gene: 4. Looked up from germline, CDR1 is SGHRS and CDR2 is YFSETQ. As DNA, the CDR3 is TGCGCCAGCAGCTTGCGCCAGGGGGCAACTGAAGCTTTCTTT. Translated, it gives CASSLRQGATEAFF.

The V gene is TRBV11-3, the J gene TRBJ2-5, with 15 positions matching TRBD2. Germline CDR1 is SGHNT and CDR2 is YENEEA. Unmatched junction bases numbered 4, after V lost 5 bases and J lost 6 bases. CDR3 length: 15 amino acids. CDR3 DNA sequence: TGTGCCAGCAGCCCAGGGACTAGCGGGAGGCAGACCCAGTACTTC. It yields the protein CASSPGTSGRQTQYF.

The V and J genes are TRBV5-1 and TRBJ2-1; 7 bases align to TRBD2. V trimming: 2 bases; J trimming: 6 bases; junction bases outside the gene matches: 14. The CDR3 has 17 residues. CDR1 is SGHRS, CDR2 YFSETQ, per germline. The CDR3 spells CASSFYGGEIPGNEQFF. CDR3 in DNA: TGCGCCAGCAGCTTCTATGGGGGGGAGATCCCAGGCAATGAGCAGTTCTTC.

The rearrangement links TRBV4-3 to TRBJ1-1; possible D gene TRBD1, 5 bases. Germline V CDR1 and CDR2: LGHNA, YSLEER. The CDR3 spans 18 residues. Trimming left V 0 bases short and J 2 bases short, with 19 bases between. The DNA of the CDR3 is TGCGCCAGCAGCCAAGATCACTTTCGTAATACAGGTAACACTGAAGCTTTCTTT. It translates to CASSQDHFRNTGNTEAFF.

CDR3 sequence reads: CASRPDRADETQYF. The CDR3 DNA follows: TGCGCCAGCAGGCCGGACAGGGCGGATGAGACCCAGTACTTC. The chain joins TRBV10-2 to TRBJ2-5, with 8 bases fitting TRBD1. The CDR3 spans 14 residues. Trimming removed 6 bases from V and 5 bases from J; junction bases left unmatched: 8. The germline V gene has CDR1 WSHSY and CDR2 SAAADI.